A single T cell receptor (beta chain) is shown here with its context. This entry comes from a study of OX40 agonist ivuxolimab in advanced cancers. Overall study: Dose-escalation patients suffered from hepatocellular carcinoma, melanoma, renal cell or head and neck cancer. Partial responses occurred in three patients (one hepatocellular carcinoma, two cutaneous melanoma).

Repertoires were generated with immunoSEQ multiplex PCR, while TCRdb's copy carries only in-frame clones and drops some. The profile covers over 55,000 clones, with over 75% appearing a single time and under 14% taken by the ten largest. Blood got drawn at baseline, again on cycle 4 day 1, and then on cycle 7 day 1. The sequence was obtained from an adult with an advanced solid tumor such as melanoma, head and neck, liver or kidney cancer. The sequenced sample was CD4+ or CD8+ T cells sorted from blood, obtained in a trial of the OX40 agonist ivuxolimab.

In DNA, the CDR3 is TGTGCCAGCAGCCCACGGCACGGTCAGCCCCAGCATTTT. Its protein is CASSPRHGQPQHF. The gene calls are TRBV7-9 and TRBJ1-5; D gene ambiguous. The CDR3 length is 13 residues. Germline V CDR1 and CDR2: SEHNR, FQNEAQ (reference sequence). V lost 5 bases to trimming and J lost 6 bases, with 11 bases between them.